This T cell receptor (beta chain) emerged from a study of control samples from healthy donors and cancer patients. Germline V CDR1 and CDR2: SGDLS, YYNGEE. The germline V and J ends were trimmed by 3 bases and 7 bases, with 14 bases remaining between them. The CDR3 covers 15 residues. Sequencing used immunoSEQ multiplex PCR; TCRdb keeps in-frame clones, though not all of them. Of approximately 94,000 clones in the sample, more than 75% were seen once. The chain couples TRBV9 to TRBJ1-6; D might be TRBD1 (5 bases). Sequenced input: blood. This sequence originates from a woman in her forties or fifties in good health. CDR3 nucleotides: TGTGCCAGCAGCGGGGCCGGGACTGAAAATTCACCCCTCCACTTT. Translation: CASSGAGTENSPLHF.